Given below is one TCR beta chain in context. This CDR3 contains 13 residues. V was clipped by 6 bases and J by 6 bases; unmatched bases: 8. CDR1 is SQVTM and CDR2 is ANQGSEA in the germline V gene. Described time point: persistent/refractory GD, antithyroid drugs over 5 years with positive TRAb. PBMC RNA served as the TCR library source. Staff drew roughly 10 milliliters of peripheral blood into EDTA tubes. For TCR beta, libraries came from iRepertoire HTBI primers and Arm-PCR of CDR3 regions. TCRdb re-called the multiplex PCR reads with MiXCR, one entry per CDR3 protein. The sample comprises 700,000 or so distinct CDR3 sequences, about 32% of which are singletons, and about 40% rests with the top ten. These data belong to a study of regulatory T cells in long-lasting Graves disease.

The chain employs TRBV29-1 and TRBJ1-1; 9 positions agree with TRBD1. The sequence was obtained from a female donor with Graves disease. This material consisted of peripheral blood mononuclear cells (PBMCs), taken when the disease was refractory, from a patient treated with antithyroid drugs. CDR3 DNA sequence: TGCAGCGTCGTAAAACAGGGGGCCCCTGAAGCTTTCTTT. Translation gives CSVVKQGAPEAFF.